The rows below give T cell receptor beta chains drawn from one sample of a study of T cell responses to AZD1222 COVID-19 vaccine. Using immunoSEQ multiplex PCR, the repertoire was profiled, and TCRdb retains in-frame clones only, with some absent. The sample holds fewer than 150,000 clones; around 90% are singletons and the top ten take roughly 1.5%. The sample in question was peripheral blood, obtained on day 0 of AZD1222 vaccination. The receptors were sampled from an adult in good health. Both conserved end residues are part of each CDR3. The order of the fields is J gene, D gene, V gene, clone size, CDR3 length, CDR3 DNA, CDR3 protein. A D gene is named only where the DNA matches it firmly. Not every row has a clone size; where given, it reads once, few, many or a size class.

>TRBJ2-7|-|TRBV30|once|13
TGTGCCTGGAGTGAGGCCCTTGCCTACGAGCAGTACTTC
CAWSEALAYEQYF
>TRBJ1-2|TRBD1|TRBV9|-|14
TGTGCCAGCAGCCCGGGACAGGGAAACTATGGCTACACCTTC
CASSPGQGNYGYTF
>TRBJ1-6|-|TRBV7-9|-|14
TGTGCCAGCAGCTCTGGGGTTTGGGATTCACCCCTCCACTTT
CASSSGVWDSPLHF
>TRBJ2-7|-|TRBV6-5|-|14
TGTGCCATCGATAATCACCCGGGGTCCTACGAGCAGTACTTC
CAIDNHPGSYEQYF
>TRBJ2-5|TRBD1|TRBV4-1|-|14
TGCGCCAGCAGCCAACAAGGACAGGGAAAGACCCAGTACTTC
CASSQQGQGKTQYF
>TRBJ1-1|-|TRBV19|-|13
TGTGCCAGTAGGGCGGCAGCGAACACTGAAGCTTTCTTT
CASRAAANTEAFF
>TRBJ1-2|TRBD1|TRBV30|-|14
TGTGCCTGGAGTGCGACAGGGGGCAGCTATGGCTACACCTTC
CAWSATGGSYGYTF
>TRBJ1-1|-|TRBV5-8|-|13
TGTGCCAGCAGCTTGGGTAAGAACACTGAAGCTTTCTTT
CASSLGKNTEAFF
>TRBJ1-1|-|TRBV6-5|-|15
TGTGCCAGCAGCCGATTCAGGGGCCTCAACACTGAAGCTTTCTTT
CASSRFRGLNTEAFF
>TRBJ1-6|-|TRBV3-1/TRBV3-2|-|13
TGTGCCAGCAGCCAAGGAATCACCCTACCCCTCCACTTT
CASSQGITLPLHF
>TRBJ1-1|TRBD1|TRBV19|once|14
TGTGCCAGTAGTGACTACAGGGGAAGGACTGAAGCTTTCTTT
CASSDYRGRTEAFF
>TRBJ2-5|-|TRBV7-6|-|16
TGTGCCAGCAGCCTAGCAGGACATCCTTCAGGGGAGACCCAGTACTTC
CASSLAGHPSGETQYF
>TRBJ1-6|-|TRBV4-2|-|14
TGTGCCAGCAGCCAAGATAATCGAGATTCACCCCTCCACTTT
CASSQDNRDSPLHF
>TRBJ1-3|-|TRBV3-1/TRBV3-2|-|11
TGTGCCAGCAGTGAGGGGGACACCATATATTTT
CASSEGDTIYF
>TRBJ2-5|TRBD1|TRBV7-9|-|14
TGTGCCAGCAGGCCAGGGACAGGAGGGGAGACCCAGTACTTC
CASRPGTGGETQYF
>TRBJ1-5|-|TRBV20-1|-|16
TGCAGTGCTAGTAGGGGGGCCCCTTATAGCAATCAGCCCCAGCATTTT
CSASRGAPYSNQPQHF
>TRBJ1-1|-|TRBV19|-|12
TGTGCCAGTAGTATCGGATCTAGGCGAGCTTTCTTT
CASSIGSRRAFF
>TRBJ1-4|-|TRBV5-8|-|15
TGTGCCAGCAGCCCTGGGTCGTGGACTAATGAAAAACTGTTTTTT
CASSPGSWTNEKLFF
>TRBJ2-5|-|TRBV19|-|15
TGTGCCAGTACACGCGCCCGGGGTGAACAAGAGACCCAGTACTTC
CASTRARGEQETQYF
>TRBJ2-7|TRBD1|TRBV9|-|16
TGTGCCAGCAGCGTAGGAGTTACGACAGGGGGCAACGAGCAGTACTTC
CASSVGVTTGGNEQYF